This TCR beta chain was recovered during a study of blood T cell repertoires in COVID-19. About the study: The study drew acute and convalescent COVID-19 samples from the United States, Italy and Spain. In each case, the material was cDNA or gDNA derived from T cells, B-cell-depleted T cells, or PBMCs.

With V trimmed by 1 base and J by 3 bases, 5 bases remained unmatched. CDR1 is SGHNT, CDR2 YENEEA, per germline. The CDR3 has 15 residues. In the original analysis: Amplification with reference gene primers provided the estimates of nucleated cell counts. The protocol was immunoSEQ multiplex PCR, while the TCRdb copy is restricted to in-frame clones and leaves out a portion. Clonal size and the V and J genes are those of that table, whereas D and trimming came from the DNA. The sample lists 70,000 to 95,000 clones, more than 70% occurring once. The rearrangement joins TRBV11-3 to TRBJ2-5; 7 bases are a match to TRBD2. The specimen sequenced was peripheral blood. The TCR originated in a human donor in a cohort sampled during active COVID-19. The chain's CDR3 is CASSLAGGVEETQYF. CDR3 nucleotide sequence: TGTGCCAGCAGCTTAGCGGGAGGCGTGGAAGAGACCCAGTACTTC.